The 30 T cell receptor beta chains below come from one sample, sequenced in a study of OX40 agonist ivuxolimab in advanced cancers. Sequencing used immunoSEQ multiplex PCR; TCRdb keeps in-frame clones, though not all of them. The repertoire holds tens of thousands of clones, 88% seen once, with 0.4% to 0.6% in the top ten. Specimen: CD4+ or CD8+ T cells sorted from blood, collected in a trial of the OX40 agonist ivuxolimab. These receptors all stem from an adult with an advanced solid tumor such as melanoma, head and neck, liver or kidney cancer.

CDR3 in amino acids: CASSPMESSEKLFF. CDR3 DNA: TGTGCCAGCAGCCCTATGGAGAGTAGTGAAAAACTGTTTTTT. V gene TRBV7-2 combines with J gene TRBJ1-4, with no clear D. Germline V lookup: CDR1 SGHTA, CDR2 FQGNSA. Trimming removed 5 bases from V and 7 bases from J, with 14 bases in between. The CDR3 spans 14 residues.

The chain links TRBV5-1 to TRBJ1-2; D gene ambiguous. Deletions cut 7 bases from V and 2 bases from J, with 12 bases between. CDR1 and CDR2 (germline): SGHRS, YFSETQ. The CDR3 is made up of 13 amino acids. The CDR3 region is CASSFTENYGYTF. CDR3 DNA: TGCGCCAGCTCCTTCACAGAGAACTATGGCTACACCTTC.

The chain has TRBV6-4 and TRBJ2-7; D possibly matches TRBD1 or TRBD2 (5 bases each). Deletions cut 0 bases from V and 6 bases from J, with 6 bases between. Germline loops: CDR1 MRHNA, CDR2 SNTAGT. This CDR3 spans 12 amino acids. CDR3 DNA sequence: TGTGCCAGCAGTGACTCGGGACGCGAGCAGTACTTC. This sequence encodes CASSDSGREQYF.

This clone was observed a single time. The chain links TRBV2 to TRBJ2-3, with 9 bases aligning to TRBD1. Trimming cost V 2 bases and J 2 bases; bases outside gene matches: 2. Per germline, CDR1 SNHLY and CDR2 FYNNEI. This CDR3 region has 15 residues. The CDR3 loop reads CASSENRGLTDTQYF. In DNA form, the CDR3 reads TGTGCCAGCAGTGAAAACAGGGGGCTCACAGATACGCAGTATTTT.

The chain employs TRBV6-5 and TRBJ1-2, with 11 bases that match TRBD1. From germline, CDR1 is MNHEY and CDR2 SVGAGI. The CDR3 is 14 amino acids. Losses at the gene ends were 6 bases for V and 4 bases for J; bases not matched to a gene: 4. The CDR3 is CASRRTGGVYGYTF. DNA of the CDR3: TGTGCCAGCAGGAGGACAGGGGGCGTCTATGGCTACACCTTC.

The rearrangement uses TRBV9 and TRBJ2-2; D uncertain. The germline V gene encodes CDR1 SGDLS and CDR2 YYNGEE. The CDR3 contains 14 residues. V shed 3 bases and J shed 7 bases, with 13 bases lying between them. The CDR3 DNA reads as TGTGCCAGCAGCGGACACCTTGGTGTCGGGGAGCTGTTTTTT. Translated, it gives CASSGHLGVGELFF.

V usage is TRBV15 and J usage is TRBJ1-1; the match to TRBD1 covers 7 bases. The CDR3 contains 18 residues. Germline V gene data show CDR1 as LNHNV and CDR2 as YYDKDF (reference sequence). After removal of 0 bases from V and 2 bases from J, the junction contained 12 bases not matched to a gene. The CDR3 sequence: CATSRDRGGAGGNTEAFF. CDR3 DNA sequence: TGTGCCACCAGCAGAGATCGGGGAGGGGCAGGGGGAAACACTGAAGCTTTCTTT.

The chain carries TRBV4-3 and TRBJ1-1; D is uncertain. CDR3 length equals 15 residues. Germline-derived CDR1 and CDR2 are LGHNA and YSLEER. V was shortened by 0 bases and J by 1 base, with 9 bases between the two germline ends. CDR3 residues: CASSQDLGRNTEAFF. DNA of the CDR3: TGCGCCAGCAGCCAAGATTTGGGGAGGAACACTGAAGCTTTCTTT.

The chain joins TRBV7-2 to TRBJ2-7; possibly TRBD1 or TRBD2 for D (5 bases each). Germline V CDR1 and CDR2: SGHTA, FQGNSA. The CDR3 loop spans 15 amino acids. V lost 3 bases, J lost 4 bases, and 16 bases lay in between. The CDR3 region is CASSLGDGRFYEQYF. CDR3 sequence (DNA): TGTGCCAGCAGCTTGGGGGATGGGAGATTTTACGAGCAGTACTTC.

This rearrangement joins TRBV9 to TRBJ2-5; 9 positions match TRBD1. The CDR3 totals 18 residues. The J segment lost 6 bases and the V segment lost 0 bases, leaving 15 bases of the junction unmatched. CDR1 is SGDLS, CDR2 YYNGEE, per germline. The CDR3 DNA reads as TGTGCCAGCAGCGTAGCCGATTGGGGGGACAGGGCTCTAAAGACCCAGTACTTC. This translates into CASSVADWGDRALKTQYF.

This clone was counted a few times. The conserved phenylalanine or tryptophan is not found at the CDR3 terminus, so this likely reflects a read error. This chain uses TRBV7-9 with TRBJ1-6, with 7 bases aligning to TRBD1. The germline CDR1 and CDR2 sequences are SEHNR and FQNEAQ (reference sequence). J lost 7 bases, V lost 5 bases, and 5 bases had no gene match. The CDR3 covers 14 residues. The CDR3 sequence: CASSRQGGNSPLHL. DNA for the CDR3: TGTGCCAGCAGCCGACAGGGCGGGAATTCACCCCTCCACCTT.

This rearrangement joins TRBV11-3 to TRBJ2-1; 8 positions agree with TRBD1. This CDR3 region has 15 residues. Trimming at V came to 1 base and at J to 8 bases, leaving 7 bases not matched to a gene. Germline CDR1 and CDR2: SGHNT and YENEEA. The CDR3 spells CASSLGTGLMDEQFF. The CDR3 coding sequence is TGTGCCAGCAGCTTAGGGACAGGGCTTATGGATGAGCAGTTCTTC.

The CDR3 protein is CASSREGRGGTEAFF. DNA of the CDR3: TGTGCCAGCTCACGAGAGGGCAGGGGTGGAACTGAAGCTTTCTTT. The rearrangement joins TRBV18 to TRBJ1-1, with D tentatively TRBD1 (6 bases). Germline V gives CDR1 KGHSH, CDR2 LQKENI. The CDR3 totals 15 residues. Trimming shortened V by 4 bases and J by 5 bases, and 17 bases separated the two germline ends.

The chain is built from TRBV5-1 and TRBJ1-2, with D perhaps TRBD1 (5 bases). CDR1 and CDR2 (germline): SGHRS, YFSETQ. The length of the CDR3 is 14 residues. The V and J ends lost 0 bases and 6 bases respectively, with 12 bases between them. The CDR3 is CASSLGGGGDGYTF. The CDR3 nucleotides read TGCGCCAGCAGCTTGGGCGGGGGAGGGGATGGCTACACCTTC.

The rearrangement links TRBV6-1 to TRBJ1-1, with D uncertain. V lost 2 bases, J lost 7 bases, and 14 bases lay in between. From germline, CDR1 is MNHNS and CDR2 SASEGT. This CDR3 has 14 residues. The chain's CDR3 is CASSESAQSGEAFF. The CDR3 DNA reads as TGTGCCAGCAGTGAATCCGCCCAAAGTGGTGAAGCTTTCTTT.

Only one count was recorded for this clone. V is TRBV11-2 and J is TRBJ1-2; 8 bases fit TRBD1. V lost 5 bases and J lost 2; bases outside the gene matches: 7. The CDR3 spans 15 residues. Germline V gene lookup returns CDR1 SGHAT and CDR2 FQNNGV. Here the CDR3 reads CASSPTGELNYGYTF. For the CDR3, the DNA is TGTGCCAGCAGCCCGACAGGGGAATTAAACTATGGCTACACCTTC.

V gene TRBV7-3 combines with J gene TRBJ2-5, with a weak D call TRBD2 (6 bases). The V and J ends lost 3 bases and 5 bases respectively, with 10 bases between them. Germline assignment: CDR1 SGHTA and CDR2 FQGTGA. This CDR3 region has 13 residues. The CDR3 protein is CASSLGLGETQYF. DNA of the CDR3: TGTGCCAGCAGCTTGGGACTGGGGGAGACCCAGTACTTC.

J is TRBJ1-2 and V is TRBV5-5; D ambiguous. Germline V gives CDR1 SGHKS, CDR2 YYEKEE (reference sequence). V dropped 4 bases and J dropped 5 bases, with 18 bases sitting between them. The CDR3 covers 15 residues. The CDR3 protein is CASSREVDPRYGYTF. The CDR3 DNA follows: TGTGCCAGCAGCAGGGAGGTGGACCCCCGGTATGGCTACACCTTC.

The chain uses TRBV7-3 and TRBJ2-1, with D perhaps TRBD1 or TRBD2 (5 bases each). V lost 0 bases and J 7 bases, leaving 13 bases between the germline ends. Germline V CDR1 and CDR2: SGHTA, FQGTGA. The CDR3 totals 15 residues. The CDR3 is CASSLTGTPGNEQFF. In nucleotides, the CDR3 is TGTGCCAGCAGCTTAACGGGGACGCCTGGGAATGAGCAGTTCTTC.

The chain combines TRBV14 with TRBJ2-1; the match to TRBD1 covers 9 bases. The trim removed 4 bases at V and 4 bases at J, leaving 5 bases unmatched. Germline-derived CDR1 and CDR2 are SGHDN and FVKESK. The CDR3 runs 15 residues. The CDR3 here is CASSPRTGAYNEQFF. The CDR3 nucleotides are TGTGCCAGCAGCCCCCGGACAGGGGCGTACAATGAGCAGTTCTTC.

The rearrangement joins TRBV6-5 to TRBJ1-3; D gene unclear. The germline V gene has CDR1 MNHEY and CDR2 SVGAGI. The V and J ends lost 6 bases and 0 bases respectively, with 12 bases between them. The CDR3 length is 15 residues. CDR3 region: CASSPLWDSGNTIYF. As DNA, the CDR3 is TGTGCCAGCAGCCCCCTTTGGGACTCTGGAAACACCATATATTTT.

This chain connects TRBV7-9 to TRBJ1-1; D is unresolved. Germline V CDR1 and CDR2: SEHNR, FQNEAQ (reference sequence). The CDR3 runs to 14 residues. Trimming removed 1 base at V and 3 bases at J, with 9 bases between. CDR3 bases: TGTGCCAGCAGCTTAGAACCAGTGGACACTGAAGCTTTCTTT. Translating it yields CASSLEPVDTEAFF.

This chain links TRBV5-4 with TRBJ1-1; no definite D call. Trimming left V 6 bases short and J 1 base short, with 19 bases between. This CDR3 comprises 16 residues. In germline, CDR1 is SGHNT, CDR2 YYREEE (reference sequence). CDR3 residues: CASTPGVSRSNTEAFF. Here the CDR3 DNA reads TGTGCCAGCACCCCTGGGGTTAGCAGGTCGAACACTGAAGCTTTCTTT.

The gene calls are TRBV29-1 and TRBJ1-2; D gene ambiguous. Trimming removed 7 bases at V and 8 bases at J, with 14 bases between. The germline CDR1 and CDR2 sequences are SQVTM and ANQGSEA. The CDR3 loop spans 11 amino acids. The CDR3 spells CSGMGSLGYTF. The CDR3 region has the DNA TGCAGCGGGATGGGGAGCCTAGGCTACACCTTC.

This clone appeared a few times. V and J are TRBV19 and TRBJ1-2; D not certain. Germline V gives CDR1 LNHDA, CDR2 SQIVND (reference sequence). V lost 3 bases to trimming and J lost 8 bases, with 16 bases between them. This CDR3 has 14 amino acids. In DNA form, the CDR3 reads TGTGCCAGTAGTATCACGGTCCCGGTTCGAGGCTACACCTTC. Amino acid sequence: CASSITVPVRGYTF.

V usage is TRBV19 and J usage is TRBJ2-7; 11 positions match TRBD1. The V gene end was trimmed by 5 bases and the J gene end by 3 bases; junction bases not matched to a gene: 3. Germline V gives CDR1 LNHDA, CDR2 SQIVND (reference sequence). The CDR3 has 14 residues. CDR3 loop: CASSGQGAGYEQYF. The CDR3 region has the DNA TGTGCCAGTAGTGGACAGGGGGCTGGCTACGAGCAGTACTTC.

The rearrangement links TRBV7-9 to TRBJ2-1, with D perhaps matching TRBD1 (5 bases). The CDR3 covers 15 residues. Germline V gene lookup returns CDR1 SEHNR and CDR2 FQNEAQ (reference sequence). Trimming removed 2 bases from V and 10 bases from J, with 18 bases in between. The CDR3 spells CASSLTAEGVYEQFF. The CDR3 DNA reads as TGTGCCAGCAGCTTAACGGCTGAAGGGGTATACGAGCAGTTCTTC.

The CDR3 region is CARTSQRTGAGEQYF. The CDR3 DNA reads as TGTGCCAGAACCTCCCAAAGAACAGGGGCGGGCGAGCAGTACTTC. The chain combines TRBV5-3 with TRBJ2-7, with 7 positions matching TRBD1. TRBV5-3 is treated as an ORF (open reading frame) with a function not yet certain. V lost 6 bases and J lost 6; bases outside the gene matches: 15. The CDR3 loop spans 15 amino acids.

CDR3 sequence: CASSLYGGREKLFF. The CDR3 nucleotides read TGCGCCAGCAGCTTGTACGGGGGAAGGGAAAAACTGTTTTTT. This chain connects TRBV5-1 to TRBJ1-4; TRBD1 might be the D (5 bases). The germline V gene encodes CDR1 SGHRS and CDR2 YFSETQ. The V end lost 1 base, the J end lost 8 bases, and 12 bases lay between the germline ends. The CDR3 consists of 14 residues.

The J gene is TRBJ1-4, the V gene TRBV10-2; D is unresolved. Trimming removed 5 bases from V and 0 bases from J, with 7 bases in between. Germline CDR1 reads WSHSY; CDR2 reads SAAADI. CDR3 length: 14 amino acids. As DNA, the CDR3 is TGCGCCAGCAGTTTGTGGGCAACTAATGAAAAACTGTTTTTT. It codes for CASSLWATNEKLFF.